This TCR beta chain was found in a study of blood T cell repertoires in COVID-19. Study information: PBMCs, B-cell-depleted T cells, or T cells provided the cDNA or gDNA that made up the material.

This CDR3 region has 17 residues. With 0 bases clipped from V and 8 bases from J, the junction kept 7 bases outside the gene matches. Germline values: CDR1 SGHNT, CDR2 YYREEE (reference sequence). Profiling relied on immunoSEQ multiplex PCR, and the TCRdb table lists in-frame clones only, not all of them. The table has about 16,000 clones, about 87% seen once. This clonotype was sampled from a human donor in a cohort sampled during active COVID-19. The chain couples TRBV5-4 to TRBJ2-3; 15 bases align to TRBD2. Sequencing was carried out using peripheral blood. The CDR3 here is CASSLVGLAGGPGTQYF. The CDR3 nucleotides are TGTGCCAGCAGCTTGGTCGGACTAGCGGGGGGGCCCGGTACGCAGTATTTT.